A selection of T cell receptor beta chains follows, all from one sample in a study of blood T cell repertoires in COVID-19. Clones were read by immunoSEQ multiplex PCR, and TCRdb kept only the in-frame ones, dropping some. There are a few hundred thousand clones in the sample; approximately 82% occur only once, and approximately 1.2% lies in the top ten. The source material was peripheral blood. Receptors originate from a woman in her forties or fifties with acute or convalescent COVID-19. Each CDR3 is given with its conserved first and last residue. A D gene is named only where the DNA matches it firmly. Some rows have no size entry. The others give once, few or many, or a class for an expanded clone.

once	.	TRBV12-3/TRBV12-4	TRBJ1-1	TGTGCCAGCAGTGAGGATGGCGTCACTGAAGCTTTCTTT	CASSEDGVTEAFF
once	.	TRBV4-1	TRBJ2-1	TGCGCCAGCAGCCAAGCAAGCGGAGGCGGGGATGAGCAGTTCTTC	CASSQASGGGDEQFF
.	.	TRBV15	TRBJ1-5	TGTGCCACCAGCAGTGGGGGGGTCGGTCAGCCCCAGCATTTT	CATSSGGVGQPQHF
.	.	TRBV5-1	TRBJ2-5	TGCGCCAGCAGCTTTACAGCTGCACAAGAGACCCAGTACTTC	CASSFTAAQETQYF
few	TRBD1	TRBV5-1	TRBJ1-1	TGCGCCAGCAGCTATATGACAGGGAAGGCTGAAGCTTTCTTT	CASSYMTGKAEAFF
once	.	TRBV28	TRBJ1-4	TGTGCCAGCAGTACGGAACCGACTCGAGAAAAACTGTTTTTT	CASSTEPTREKLFF
once	.	TRBV29-1	TRBJ1-2	TGCAGCGTCGCAGAGGGTAACTATGGCTACACCTTC	CSVAEGNYGYTF
.	TRBD1	TRBV14	TRBJ1-3	TGTGCCAGCAGCCGAGGACAGGGGAGCTCTGGAAACACCATATATTTT	CASSRGQGSSGNTIYF
.	TRBD2	TRBV5-6	TRBJ2-2	TGTGCCAGCAGCGCCGGGACTACCGTAGGGACCGGGGAGCTGTTTTTT	CASSAGTTVGTGELFF
.	TRBD1	TRBV2	TRBJ1-4	TGTGCCAGCATGGACAGGAGTAATGAAAAACTGTTTTTT	CASMDRSNEKLFF
.	.	TRBV6-5	TRBJ2-3	TGTGCCACCATGAGGGCCGGAGGCACAGATACGCAGTATTTT	CATMRAGGTDTQYF
.	.	TRBV27	TRBJ2-2	TGTGCCAGCAGCTGGGACTTCTACACCGGGGAGCTGTTTTTT	CASSWDFYTGELFF
once	.	TRBV7-9	TRBJ1-2	TGTGCCAGCAGCTTACTACCCGGGACTGATTATGGCTACACCTTC	CASSLLPGTDYGYTF
few	.	TRBV7-2	TRBJ1-5	TGTGCCAGCAGCTTTCCTAATCAGCCCCAGCATTTT	CASSFPNQPQHF
.	.	TRBV6-6	TRBJ1-3	TGTGCCAGCAGTTATTACCAGGGAATGGGAAACACCATATATTTT	CASSYYQGMGNTIYF
.	.	TRBV30	TRBJ2-6	TGTGCCTGGAGTAGGGGCGCTTCCGGGGCCAACGTCCTGACTTTC	CAWSRGASGANVLTF